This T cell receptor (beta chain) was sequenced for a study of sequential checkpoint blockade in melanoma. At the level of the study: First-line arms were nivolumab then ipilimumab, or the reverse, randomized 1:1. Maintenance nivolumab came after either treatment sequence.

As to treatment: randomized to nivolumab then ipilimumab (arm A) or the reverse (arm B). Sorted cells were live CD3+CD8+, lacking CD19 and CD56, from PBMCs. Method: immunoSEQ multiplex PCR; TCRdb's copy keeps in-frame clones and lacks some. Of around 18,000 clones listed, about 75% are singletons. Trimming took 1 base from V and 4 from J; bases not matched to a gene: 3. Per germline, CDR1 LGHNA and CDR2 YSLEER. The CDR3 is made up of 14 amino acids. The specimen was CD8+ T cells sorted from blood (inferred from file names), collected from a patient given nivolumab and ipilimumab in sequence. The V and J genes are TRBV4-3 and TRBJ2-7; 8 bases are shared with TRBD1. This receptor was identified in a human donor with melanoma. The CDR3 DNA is TGCGCCAGCAGCCAAGGGACAGGGCCTTACGAGCAGTACTTC. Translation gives CASSQGTGPYEQYF.